This T cell receptor (beta chain) was identified during a study of low-dose radiotherapy and immunotherapy resistance in tumors. Study background: Cohort 2 patients were irradiated with 1 Gy every two weeks, reaching 13 Gy over 26 weeks. Intravenous cyclophosphamide at 200 mg/m2 preceded radiation and immunotherapy by one day, every two weeks.

Both TCRalpha and TCRbeta chains were reverse transcribed with V-gene-specific primers. TCR amplification used around 20 PCR cycles, a constant-region primer and a V-primer adapter. TCRdb passed the reads through MiXCR, listing each CDR3 protein once. The sample yields about 39,000 distinct CDR3 sequences, roughly 30% seen once. The CDR3 contains 14 residues. The germline CDR1 and CDR2 sequences are DFQATT and SNEGSKA (reference sequence). The V and J ends lost 5 bases and 5 bases, in that order; junction bases with no gene match: 5. The time point here: before trial treatment. As their treatment, donors received nivolumab, ipilimumab, aspirin, low-dose cyclophosphamide and low-dose radiotherapy.

Source: PBMCs, taken before treatment. The sequence was obtained from a male donor with gallbladder cancer. The gene calls are TRBV20-1 and TRBJ1-6; TRBD1 aligns across 8 bases. In nucleotides, the CDR3 is TGCAGTGCTCATACAGGGGGAGATAATTCACCCCTCCACTTT. It codes for CSAHTGGDNSPLHF.